Listed below are T cell receptor beta chains from one sample, sequenced in a study of identical twins. TCRdb passed the 5' RACE reads through MiXCR, listing each CDR3 protein once. The sample has under 350,000 distinct CDR3 sequences; just under 9.5% are singletons. The same sample was also used in a study of yellow fever vaccine responses in identical twins.

The sequencing input was CD8+ T cells sorted from blood. These receptors all stem from a woman between 18 and 30 years old in good health. CDR3s include the opening cysteine and the closing phenylalanine or tryptophan. Fields, in order: V gene, CDR3 length, D gene, J gene, clone size, CDR3 protein, CDR3 DNA. D genes are given only for firm matches. The listing skips clone size in some rows; elsewhere it reads once, few, many or a size class.

>TRBV7-8|16|TRBD2|TRBJ2-7|few
CASSPTGTSGAYEQYF
TGTGCCAGCAGCCCCACCGGGACTAGCGGGGCCTACGAGCAGTACTTC
>TRBV29-1|15|-|TRBJ2-2|many
CSVDWARDNTGELFF
TGCAGCGTTGATTGGGCCAGGGATAACACCGGGGAGCTGTTTTTT
>TRBV3-1|12|-|TRBJ2-7|-
CASSQGSGGQYF
TGTGCCAGCAGCCAAGGGTCCGGGGGGCAGTACTTC
>TRBV5-1|17|-|TRBJ2-1|many
CASSPPRVGLSNNEQFF
TGCGCCAGCAGCCCACCCCGAGTGGGACTCTCCAACAATGAGCAGTTCTTC
>TRBV14|16|TRBD1|TRBJ2-1|many
CASSHPGGRSYNEQFF
TGTGCCAGCAGCCACCCAGGGGGCAGGTCCTACAATGAGCAGTTCTTC
>TRBV19|14|-|TRBJ1-2|few
CASSPRETVYGYTF
TGTGCCAGTAGTCCAAGGGAAACAGTCTATGGCTACACCTTC
>TRBV4-3|17|-|TRBJ2-1|-
CASSQEVRGDTYNEQFF
TGCGCCAGCAGCCAAGAAGTAAGGGGGGATACCTACAATGAGCAGTTCTTC
>TRBV6-1|16|-|TRBJ2-7|many
CASSPKGWAASYEQYF
TGTGCCAGCAGTCCTAAGGGGTGGGCCGCTTCCTACGAGCAGTACTTC
>TRBV24-1|17|-|TRBJ2-3|many
CATDIAGGGTGTDTQYF
TGTGCCACCGACATAGCAGGTGGGGGGACGGGCACAGATACGCAGTATTTT
>TRBV6-2/TRBV6-3|18|TRBD2|TRBJ2-7|few
CASSYSSSSGSPIDEQYF
TGTGCCAGCAGTTACTCGAGTTCTAGCGGGAGCCCCATCGACGAGCAGTACTTC
>TRBV10-3|15|-|TRBJ2-3|many
CAISAWAFGTDTQYF
TGTGCCATCAGTGCTTGGGCCTTCGGCACAGATACGCAGTATTTT
>TRBV5-1|16|TRBD2|TRBJ2-3|many
CASSPSLAGVTDTQYF
TGCGCCAGCAGCCCTTCACTAGCGGGGGTCACAGATACGCAGTATTTT
>TRBV29-1|13|-|TRBJ2-1|many
CSVGLSSYNEQFF
TGCAGCGTTGGTCTAAGCTCCTACAATGAGCAGTTCTTC
>TRBV27|13|-|TRBJ2-7|-
CASSLTSHHEQYF
TGTGCCAGCAGTCTGACTAGTCACCACGAGCAGTACTTC
>TRBV15|15|-|TRBJ1-1|-
CATSSERRGLTEAFF
TGTGCCACCAGCAGCGAGCGCAGGGGCTTGACTGAAGCTTTCTTT
>TRBV4-1|16|-|TRBJ2-2|many
CASSQVTGVNTGELFF
TGCGCCAGCAGCCAAGTTACGGGGGTGAACACCGGGGAGCTGTTTTTT
>TRBV7-3|15|-|TRBJ2-3|-
CASTAGVGGPDTQYF
TGTGCCAGCACAGCCGGGGTGGGAGGTCCGGATACGCAGTATTTT
>TRBV20-1|13|-|TRBJ2-4|many
CSARAGPKNIQYF
TGCAGTGCTAGAGCAGGGCCCAAAAACATTCAGTACTTC
>TRBV10-3|15|TRBD2|TRBJ2-2|-
CAIPAGDSVTGELFF
TGTGCCATCCCAGCGGGAGATAGTGTCACCGGGGAGCTGTTTTTT
>TRBV7-9|16|-|TRBJ1-4|many
CASSLAPTGSDEKLFF
TGTGCCAGCAGCTTAGCCCCAACAGGGTCTGATGAAAAACTGTTTTTT
>TRBV6-5|15|TRBD1|TRBJ1-1|few
CASSYSLTGYTEAFF
TGTGCCAGCAGTTACTCGTTGACAGGGTACACTGAAGCTTTCTTT
>TRBV19|12|-|TRBJ2-7|many
CASSRTAYEQYF
TGTGCCAGTAGCAGGACAGCATACGAGCAGTACTTC
>TRBV10-3|13|TRBD2|TRBJ2-5|-
CAISGLAEETQYF
TGTGCCATCAGTGGACTAGCGGAAGAGACCCAGTACTTC
>TRBV4-3|14|-|TRBJ2-3|few
CASSPMSSTDTQYF
TGCGCCAGCAGCCCCATGAGCAGCACAGATACGCAGTATTTT
>TRBV3-1|17|-|TRBJ2-1|many
CASSPMGGGSRGNEQFF
TGTGCCAGCAGCCCCATGGGAGGCGGGAGTAGGGGGAATGAGCAGTTCTTC
>TRBV29-1|14|TRBD2|TRBJ2-3|many
CSAPGLADTDTQYF
TGCAGCGCACCGGGACTAGCGGATACAGATACGCAGTATTTT
>TRBV6-5|16|-|TRBJ1-2|many
CASSYSGARGRNGYTF
TGTGCCAGCAGTTACTCCGGGGCCAGAGGAAGGAATGGCTACACCTTC
>TRBV7-9|15|TRBD2|TRBJ2-7|few
CASSRTSGRFDEQYF
TGTGCCAGCAGCCGGACTAGCGGGAGGTTCGACGAGCAGTACTTC
>TRBV28|18|TRBD2|TRBJ2-1|-
CASTSFRGLADGYNEQFF
TGTGCCAGCACCTCTTTCCGCGGGCTAGCGGATGGCTACAATGAGCAGTTCTTC